The 2 T cell receptor beta chains below all came from one sample that was sequenced in a study of blood T cells in healthy people across ages. Combining a sample-barcoded 5' primer with a J-beta primer mix, a second PCR ran for roughly 6 to 12 cycles. TCRdb redid the calling of the 5' RACE reads with MiXCR, one entry per CDR3 protein. In the table there are 800,000 to 900,000 distinct CDR3 sequences, approximately 67% of which are singletons. The specimen was blood. These receptors were collected from a man aged 25-45 years in good health.

This chain uses TRBV15 with TRBJ2-3; 9 bases line up with TRBD2. Germline V CDR1 and CDR2: LNHNV, YYDKDF (reference sequence). The J segment lost 5 bases and the V segment lost 1 base, leaving 10 bases of the junction unmatched. The CDR3 runs 17 residues. The DNA for the CDR3 is TGTGCCACCAGCAGAGGAGGCGCGGGGGGGCAGGGAGATACGCAGTATTTT. This encodes CATSRGGAGGQGDTQYF.

V usage is TRBV10-2 and J usage is TRBJ2-7; D may match TRBD1 or TRBD2 (5 bases each). Per germline, CDR1 WSHSY and CDR2 SAAADI. The CDR3 loop spans 13 amino acids. The V gene lost 4 bases and the J gene lost 6 bases, with 13 bases spanning the gap. As DNA, the CDR3 is TGCGCCAGCAGTGGTAGCAGGGCGGGCGAGCAGTACTTC. It is translated as CASSGSRAGEQYF.